These 20 T cell receptor beta chains were sequenced from one sample in a study of T cells in Graves' hyperthyroidism and ophthalmopathy. RNA transcripts were the template for amplifying TCR beta CDR3 regions. The HTBI set primed first-round TCR CDR3 RT-PCR. TCRdb reprocessed the multiplex PCR reads via MiXCR and lists one record per CDR3 protein. The sample holds 400,000 to 500,000 distinct CDR3 sequences; about 14% are singletons and the top ten take less than 15%. The sequenced sample consisted of blood. The origin of the receptors is a young man with Graves' ophthalmopathy.

This clonotype has ten or more counts. This chain joins TRBV3-1 and TRBJ2-1; unclear D gene. This CDR3 has 15 residues. V was trimmed by 4 bases and J by 9 bases, leaving 19 bases between them. From germline, CDR1 is LGHDT and CDR2 YNNKEL (reference sequence). CDR3 sequence: CASSPYQIKPAEQFF. The CDR3 DNA follows: TGTGCCAGCAGCCCCTATCAGATTAAACCCGCTGAGCAGTTCTTC.

As for this clonotype: This may stem from a read error, because a much larger clone lies one nucleotide away. Since no conserved phenylalanine or tryptophan closes the CDR3, a read error is the likely cause. The chain couples TRBV20-1 to TRBJ1-2; 9 nucleotides line up with TRBD1. The CDR3 consists of 15 residues. V lost 5 bases to trimming and J lost 6 bases; unmatched junction nucleotides: 13. CDR1 and CDR2 (germline): DFQATT, SNEGSKA (reference sequence). The CDR3: CSAAQKRTGAHGYTL. DNA of the CDR3: TGCAGTGCTGCCCAAAAGAGGACAGGGGCTCATGGCTACACCCTC.

The V call is TRBV29-1, the J call TRBJ1-4; TRBD1 matches 9 bases. V shed 6 bases, J shed 7 bases, and the junction held 6 bases outside the gene matches. Germline loops: CDR1 SQVTM, CDR2 ANQGSEA. The CDR3 extends over 13 amino acids. CDR3 DNA: TGCAGCGTGGCCGGGACAGGGTTTGAAAAACTGTTTTTT. Amino acid sequence: CSVAGTGFEKLFF.

The table lists this clonotype with many counts. The rearrangement links TRBV12-3 or TRBV12-4 to TRBJ2-1; no definite D call. V dropped 3 bases and J dropped 0 bases, with 15 bases sitting between them. The CDR3 is 17 residues long. This CDR3 is CASSFGPTFSSYNEQFF. CDR3 nucleotides: TGTGCCAGCAGTTTCGGGCCTACATTCAGCTCCTACAATGAGCAGTTCTTC.

This clonotype was seen repeatedly, ten times or more. The V call is TRBV7-8, the J call TRBJ1-1, with D perhaps matching TRBD1 (5 bases). This CDR3 is 16 amino acids long. V was clipped by 3 bases and J by 1 base, with 15 bases between them. Germline loops: CDR1 SGHVS, CDR2 FQNEAQ. CDR3 residues: CASSFAMGGANTEAFF. The CDR3 nucleotides are TGTGCCAGCAGCTTCGCGATGGGGGGAGCGAACACTGAAGCTTTCTTT.

This clonotype appeared many times. The chain is built from TRBV7-9 and TRBJ2-1; the match to TRBD2 covers 9 bases. CDR3 size: 16 residues. With 4 bases clipped from V and 3 bases from J, the junction kept 7 bases outside the gene matches. Germline V gives CDR1 SEHNR, CDR2 FQNEAQ (reference sequence). The DNA of the CDR3 is TGTGCCAGCAGCTCTTCTGAGCGGGGGGACTACAATGAGCAGTTCTTC. It codes for CASSSSERGDYNEQFF. Looking up the rest from reference TRBV7-9 and TRBJ2-1 gives the full variable domain: DTGVSQNPRHKITKRGQNVTFRCDPISEHNRLYWYRQTLGQGPEFLTYFQNEAQLEKSRLLSDRFSAERPKGSFSTLEIQRTEQGDSAMYLCASSSSERGDYNEQFFGPGTRLTVL.

This chain uses TRBV28 with TRBJ1-2; D unclear. This CDR3 contains 13 residues. Germline V gene lookup returns CDR1 MDHEN and CDR2 SYDVKM. V lost 3 bases and J 4 bases, leaving 9 bases between the germline ends. In nucleotides, the CDR3 is TGTGCCAGCAGTTTTAGTACGGCCTATGGCTACACCTTC. Its translation is CASSFSTAYGYTF.

This clonotype was seen only a few times. The V call is TRBV4-1, the J call TRBJ1-1, with 9 bases aligning to TRBD1. CDR3 length: 16 amino acids. CDR1 and CDR2 (germline): MGHRA, YSYEKL. Trimming cost V 0 bases and J 6 bases; bases outside gene matches: 8. CDR3 sequence: CASSQDRTGVPAEAFF. In nucleotides, the CDR3 is TGCGCCAGCAGCCAAGACCGGACAGGGGTACCGGCTGAAGCTTTCTTT.

This clonotype was detected many times. The J gene is TRBJ1-2, the V gene TRBV6-1; D is uncertain. Germline CDR1 reads MNHNS; CDR2 reads SASEGT. The CDR3 length is 14 residues. Trimming cost V 5 bases and J 4 bases, with 14 bases left between them. This CDR3 is CASSTRGGSYGYTF. As DNA, the CDR3 is TGTGCCAGCAGTACCCGGGGAGGCAGCTATGGCTACACCTTC.

The CDR3 region has the DNA TGCGCCAGCAGCCCCAGACAGGGGGATCCCTACGAGCAGTACTTC. Translating gives CASSPRQGDPYEQYF. The V call is TRBV4-1, the J call TRBJ2-7, with 9 bases fitting TRBD1. Germline assignment: CDR1 MGHRA and CDR2 YSYEKL. V shed 4 bases, J shed 2 bases, and the junction held 6 bases outside the gene matches. This CDR3 comprises 15 residues.

The rearrangement joins TRBV5-1 to TRBJ2-5, with D perhaps TRBD1 or TRBD2 (5 bases each). Per germline, CDR1 SGHRS and CDR2 YFSETQ. V lost 3 bases, J lost 2 bases, and 23 bases lay in between. There are 18 residues in the CDR3. This CDR3 reads CASSSIHTGTAVQETQYF. CDR3 nucleotides: TGCGCCAGCAGCTCTATTCATACCGGGACCGCAGTACAAGAGACCCAGTACTTC.

The V gene is TRBV10-3, the J gene TRBJ2-1, with D perhaps matching TRBD1 or TRBD2 (5 bases each). The germline CDR1 and CDR2 sequences are ENHRY and SYGVKD. Trimming cost V 4 bases and J 4 bases, with 11 bases left between them. This CDR3 comprises 14 residues. DNA for the CDR3: TGTGCCATCAGTGGAGGGACGGCATACAATGAGCAGTTCTTC. This sequence encodes CAISGGTAYNEQFF.

The rearrangement uses TRBV19 and TRBJ2-5; 14 nucleotides agree with TRBD2. Germline V gives CDR1 LNHDA, CDR2 SQIVND (reference sequence). V was pared by 3 bases and J by 14 bases, with 5 bases of the junction left unmatched. CDR3 length: 13 residues. The CDR3 DNA reads as TGTGCCAGTAGTATCACCGGGACTAGCGGGAGTTACTTC. Its protein product is CASSITGTSGSYF.

This clonotype was seen ten or more times. The chain joins TRBV19 to TRBJ1-1, with 9 positions matching TRBD1. The CDR3 loop spans 14 amino acids. Germline V lookup: CDR1 LNHDA, CDR2 SQIVND (reference sequence). V shed 9 bases, J shed 5 bases, and the junction held 10 bases outside the gene matches. The CDR3 sequence: CASSLTGGRTEAFF. Here the CDR3 DNA reads TGTGCCAGCAGTCTAACAGGGGGCCGAACTGAAGCTTTCTTT. The variable domain in full, with the rest retrieved from reference TRBV19 and TRBJ1-1, is DGGITQSPKYLFRKEGQNVTLSCEQNLNHDAMYWYRQDPGQGLRLIYYSQIVNDFQKGDIAEGYSVSREKKESFPLTVTSAQKNPTAFYLCASSLTGGRTEAFFGQGTRLTVV.

This clonotype has a handful of counts. As DNA, the CDR3 is TGTGCCACCAGTGATTTGTGGGGGCCGAACACCGGGGAGCTGTTTTTT. Translation gives CATSDLWGPNTGELFF. The rearrangement uses TRBV24-1 and TRBJ2-2; a weak D match, TRBD1 (6 bases). Germline CDR1 reads KGHDR; CDR2 reads SFDVKD. This CDR3 comprises 16 residues. Trimming shortened V by 0 bases and J by 0 bases, and 7 bases separated the two germline ends.

This clonotype was seen repeatedly, ten times or more. The chain joins TRBV20-1 to TRBJ2-1, with 9 bases aligning to TRBD2. The V segment lost 6 bases and the J segment 4 bases; nucleotides outside the gene matches: 10. The CDR3 contains 15 residues. Germline V gene data show CDR1 as DFQATT and CDR2 as SNEGSKA (reference sequence). CDR3 region: CSALSVAGDYNEQFF. The CDR3 DNA follows: TGCAGTGCCCTATCCGTAGCGGGGGATTACAATGAGCAGTTCTTC.

This chain links TRBV5-1 with TRBJ1-1; the D is unclear. The germline gives CDR1 SGHRS, CDR2 YFSETQ. This CDR3 has 13 amino acids. The V end was cut by 1 base, the J end by 7 bases, with 11 bases between. The CDR3 coding sequence is TGCGCCAGCAGCTTGAGGCCCTCGGGTGAAGCTTTCTTT. Amino acids: CASSLRPSGEAFF.

This clonotype has at least ten counts. The chain carries TRBV15 and TRBJ2-5, with D perhaps given as TRBD1 or TRBD2 (5 bases each). The germline CDR1 and CDR2 sequences are LNHNV and YYDKDF (reference sequence). The CDR3 consists of 13 residues. V was clipped by 8 bases and J by 4 bases, with 14 bases between them. CDR3 in DNA: TGTGCCACCCTCAGGGCAGGAGGAGAGACCCAGTACTTC. Encoded protein: CATLRAGGETQYF.

This clonotype was seen ten or more times. V is TRBV28 and J is TRBJ1-5; D gene uncertain. This CDR3 has 13 residues. Trimming stripped 2 bases from V and 5 bases from J, with 7 bases between. The germline gives CDR1 MDHEN, CDR2 SYDVKM. The CDR3 loop is CASSLKGYQPQHF. DNA for the CDR3: TGTGCCAGCAGTTTAAAAGGGTATCAGCCCCAGCATTTT.

In its sample, this clonotype was seen many times. The gene calls are TRBV5-1 and TRBJ2-7, with D hard to call. Germline V CDR1 and CDR2: SGHRS, YFSETQ. V lost 0 bases and J 2 bases, leaving 15 bases between the germline ends. The CDR3 loop spans 16 amino acids. The CDR3 region is CASSLAQSTVTYEQYF. The CDR3 bases are TGCGCCAGCAGCTTGGCCCAGAGTACCGTCACCTACGAGCAGTACTTC.